This T cell receptor beta chain originates from a study of T cells after yellow fever vaccination. This clonotype has a handful of counts. TCRdb reanalysed the 5' RACE reads using MiXCR and keeps one entry per CDR3 protein. Of some 560,000 distinct CDR3 sequences detected, around a sixth appear once; the ten largest clones hold approximately 15%. This TCR was recovered from a man aged 18 to 30 who received the YFV17D yellow fever vaccine. The sequencing here drew on PBMCs, taken less than 6 days after the first yellow fever vaccination.

CDR3 in amino acids: CASSLAMPGKNEQFF. The CDR3 nucleotides read TGCGCCAGCAGCTTGGCCATGCCAGGGAAGAATGAGCAGTTCTTC. This rearrangement joins TRBV5-1 to TRBJ2-1; possible D gene TRBD1, 5 bases. The CDR3 runs 15 residues. Trimming took off 0 bases at V and 7 bases at J, with 14 bases between the two ends. Per the germline V gene, CDR1 is SGHRS and CDR2 is YFSETQ.